What follows is one T cell receptor beta chain and its context. The antigen remains unidentified. TCRdb recomputed calls from the PCR reads with MiXCR, one row per CDR3 protein. The sample yields about 630,000 distinct CDR3 sequences, approximately 24% seen once. This CDR3 contains 15 residues. V was clipped by 8 bases and J by 3 bases, with 20 bases between them. Germline V lookup: CDR1 SNHLY, CDR2 FYNNEI. Investigators produced naive CD8 libraries from around 20,000 to 1,000,000 sorted cells, drawing on 10%, 30% or 50% RNA. This sample was taken from a study of molecular identifiers for immune sequencing clone quantification. Overall study results and limits: Detection of one spiked Jurkat cell's TCR RNA reportedly worked in 850,000 to 1,000,000 naive cells.

The chain employs TRBV2 and TRBJ2-7, with D maybe TRBD2 (5 bases). This TCR came from a human donor in good health. Some libraries in this study had Jurkat cell RNA spiked in. Sequencing was performed on naive CD8+ T cells from blood, with Jurkat cell RNA spiked in. Subset reported: FACS-sorted CD8+CD4-CCR7+CD45RA+ naive T cells. The CDR3 region has the DNA TGTGCCAGCGAGGGCGCCGTGGCAGACCGCTACGAGCAGTACTTC. It codes for CASEGAVADRYEQYF.